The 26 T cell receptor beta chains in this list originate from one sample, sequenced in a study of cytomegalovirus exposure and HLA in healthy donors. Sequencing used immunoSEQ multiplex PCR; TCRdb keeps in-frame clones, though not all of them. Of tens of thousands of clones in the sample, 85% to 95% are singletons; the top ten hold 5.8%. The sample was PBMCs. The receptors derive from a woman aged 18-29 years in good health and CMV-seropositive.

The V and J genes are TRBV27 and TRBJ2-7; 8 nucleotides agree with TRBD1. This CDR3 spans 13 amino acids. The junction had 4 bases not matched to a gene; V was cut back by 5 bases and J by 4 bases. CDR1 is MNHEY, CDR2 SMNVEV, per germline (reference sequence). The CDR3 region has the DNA TGTGCCAGCAGTAAAGACAGGGGTTACGAGCAGTACTTC. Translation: CASSKDRGYEQYF.

The CDR3 protein is CASSRDIAEQYF. The CDR3 DNA sequence: TGTGCCAGCAGCAGAGACATTGCCGAGCAGTACTTC. This chain links TRBV2 with TRBJ2-7; no clear D gene. This CDR3 has 12 amino acids. Germline V gives CDR1 SNHLY, CDR2 FYNNEI. Trimming removed 6 bases from V and 6 bases from J, with 12 bases in between.

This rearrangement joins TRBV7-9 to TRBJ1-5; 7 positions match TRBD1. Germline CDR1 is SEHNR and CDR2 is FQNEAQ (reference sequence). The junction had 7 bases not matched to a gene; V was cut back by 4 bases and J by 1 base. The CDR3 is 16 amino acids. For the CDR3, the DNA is TGTGCCAGCAGCTCTACGACAGGGTCAAGCAATCAGCCCCAGCATTTT. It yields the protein CASSSTTGSSNQPQHF.

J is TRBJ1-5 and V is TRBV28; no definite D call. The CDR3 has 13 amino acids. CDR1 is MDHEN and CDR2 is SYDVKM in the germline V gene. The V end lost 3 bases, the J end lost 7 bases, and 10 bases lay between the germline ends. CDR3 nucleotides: TGTGCCAGCAGTTTGCGGGGAATGCAGCCCCAGCATTTT. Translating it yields CASSLRGMQPQHF. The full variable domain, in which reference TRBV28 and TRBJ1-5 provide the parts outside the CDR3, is DVKVTQSSRYLVKRTGEKVFLECVQDMDHENMFWYRQDPGLGLRLIYFSYDVKMKEKGDIPEGYSVSREKKERFSLILESASTNQTSMYLCASSLRGMQPQHFGDGTRLSIL.

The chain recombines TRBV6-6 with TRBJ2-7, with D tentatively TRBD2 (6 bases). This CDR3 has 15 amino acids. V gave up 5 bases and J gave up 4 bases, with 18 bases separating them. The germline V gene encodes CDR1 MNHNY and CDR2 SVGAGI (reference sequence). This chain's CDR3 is CASSPTTGVPYEQYF. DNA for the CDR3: TGTGCCAGCAGTCCTACAACGGGGGTTCCTTACGAGCAGTACTTC.

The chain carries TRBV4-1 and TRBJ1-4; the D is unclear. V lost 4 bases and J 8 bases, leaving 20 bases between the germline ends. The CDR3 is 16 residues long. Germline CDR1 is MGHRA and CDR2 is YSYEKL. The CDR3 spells CASSPTTYGIGEKLFF. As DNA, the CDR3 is TGCGCCAGCAGCCCAACGACGTACGGGATAGGGGAAAAACTGTTTTTT.

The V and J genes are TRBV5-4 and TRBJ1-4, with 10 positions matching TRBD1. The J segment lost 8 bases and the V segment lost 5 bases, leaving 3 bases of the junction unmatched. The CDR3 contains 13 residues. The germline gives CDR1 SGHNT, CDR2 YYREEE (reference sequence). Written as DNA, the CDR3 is TGTGCCAGCAGGCGGACAGGGGGGGAAAAACTGTTTTTT. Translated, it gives CASRRTGGEKLFF.

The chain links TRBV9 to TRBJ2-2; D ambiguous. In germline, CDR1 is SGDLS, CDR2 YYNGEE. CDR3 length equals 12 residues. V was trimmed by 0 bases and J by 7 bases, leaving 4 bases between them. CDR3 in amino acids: CASSVVNGELFF. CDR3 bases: TGTGCCAGCAGCGTAGTTAACGGGGAGCTGTTTTTT.

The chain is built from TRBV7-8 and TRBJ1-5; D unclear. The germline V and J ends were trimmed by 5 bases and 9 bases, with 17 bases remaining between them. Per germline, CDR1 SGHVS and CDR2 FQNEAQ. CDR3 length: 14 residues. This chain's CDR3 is CASSREDADGPQHF. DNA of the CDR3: TGTGCCAGCAGCCGAGAAGATGCCGATGGGCCCCAGCATTTT.

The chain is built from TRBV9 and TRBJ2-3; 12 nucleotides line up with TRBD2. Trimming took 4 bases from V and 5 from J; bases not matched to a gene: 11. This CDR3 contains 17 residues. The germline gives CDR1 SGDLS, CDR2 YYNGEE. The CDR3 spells CASSPWASGGAGDTQYF. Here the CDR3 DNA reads TGTGCCAGCAGCCCTTGGGCTAGCGGGGGGGCCGGAGATACGCAGTATTTT.

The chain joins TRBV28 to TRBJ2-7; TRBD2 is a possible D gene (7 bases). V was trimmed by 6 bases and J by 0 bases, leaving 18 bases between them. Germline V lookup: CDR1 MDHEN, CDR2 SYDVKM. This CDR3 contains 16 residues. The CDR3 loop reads CASSSLGGGSSYEQYF. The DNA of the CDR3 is TGTGCCAGCAGCAGTTTAGGGGGAGGGAGCTCCTACGAGCAGTACTTC.

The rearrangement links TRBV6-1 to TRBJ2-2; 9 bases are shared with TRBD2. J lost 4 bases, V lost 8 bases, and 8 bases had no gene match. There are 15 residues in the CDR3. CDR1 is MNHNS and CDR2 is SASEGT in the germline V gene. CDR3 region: CASSRVAGVTGELFF. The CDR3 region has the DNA TGTGCCAGCTCGAGGGTAGCGGGGGTCACCGGGGAGCTGTTTTTT.

The CDR3 protein is CASSRTGGYGGYTF. In DNA form, the CDR3 reads TGTGCCAGCAGCCGGACAGGGGGCTACGGCGGCTACACCTTC. The chain carries TRBV7-8 and TRBJ1-2, with 11 bases fitting TRBD1. Germline lookup yields CDR1 SGHVS and CDR2 FQNEAQ. This CDR3 has 14 amino acids. J gave up 8 bases and V 5 bases, and 7 bases lay outside the gene matches.

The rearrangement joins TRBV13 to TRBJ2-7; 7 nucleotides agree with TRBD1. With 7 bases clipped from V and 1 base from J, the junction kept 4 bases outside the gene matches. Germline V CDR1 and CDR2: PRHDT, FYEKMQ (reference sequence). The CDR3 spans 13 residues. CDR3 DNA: TGTGCCAGCATGGGACAGAGGTCCTACGAGCAGTACTTC. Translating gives CASMGQRSYEQYF.

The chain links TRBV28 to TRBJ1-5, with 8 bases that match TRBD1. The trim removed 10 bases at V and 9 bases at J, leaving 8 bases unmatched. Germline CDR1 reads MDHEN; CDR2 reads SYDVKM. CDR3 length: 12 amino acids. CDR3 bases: TGTGCCACCACAGGGGGGGACGGGCCCCAGCATTTT. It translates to CATTGGDGPQHF.

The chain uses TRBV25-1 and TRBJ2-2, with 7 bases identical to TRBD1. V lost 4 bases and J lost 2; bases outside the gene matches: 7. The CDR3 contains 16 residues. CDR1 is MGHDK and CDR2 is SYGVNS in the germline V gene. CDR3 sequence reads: CASSGRQGGNTGELFF. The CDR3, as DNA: TGTGCCAGCAGTGGTAGACAGGGCGGAAACACCGGGGAGCTGTTTTTT.

Here the CDR3 DNA reads TGTGCCAGCAGTCTTAGGGGAAATGAGCAGTTCTTC. Its translation is CASSLRGNEQFF. The V call is TRBV6-5, the J call TRBJ2-1; D perhaps matches TRBD1 (5 bases). V lost 5 bases and J 7 bases, leaving 9 bases between the germline ends. The CDR3 consists of 12 residues. Germline CDR1 reads MNHEY; CDR2 reads SVGAGI.

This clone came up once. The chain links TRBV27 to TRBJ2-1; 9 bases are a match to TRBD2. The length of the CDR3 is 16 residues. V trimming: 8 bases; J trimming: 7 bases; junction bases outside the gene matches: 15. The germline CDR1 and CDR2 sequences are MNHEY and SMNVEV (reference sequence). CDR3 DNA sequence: TGTGCCAGCTCCCACATGGCGGGGGGGCTTGGAAATGAGCAGTTCTTC. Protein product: CASSHMAGGLGNEQFF.

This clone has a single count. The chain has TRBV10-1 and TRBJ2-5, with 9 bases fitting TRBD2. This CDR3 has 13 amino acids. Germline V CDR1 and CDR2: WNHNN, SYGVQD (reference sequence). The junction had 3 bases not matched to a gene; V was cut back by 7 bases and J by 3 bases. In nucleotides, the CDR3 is TGCGCCAGCACTAAGCGGGAGGAAGAGACCCAGTACTTC. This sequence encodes CASTKREEETQYF.

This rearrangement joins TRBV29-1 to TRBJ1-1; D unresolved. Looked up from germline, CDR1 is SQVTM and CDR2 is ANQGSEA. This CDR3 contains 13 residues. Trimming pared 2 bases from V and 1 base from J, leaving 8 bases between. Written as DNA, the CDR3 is TGCAGCGTTGAACGGAGCAGGAACACTGAAGCTTTCTTT. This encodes CSVERSRNTEAFF.

This CDR3 is CAITKGLDYEQYF. CDR3 nucleotides: TGTGCCATCACTAAGGGGTTGGACTACGAGCAGTACTTC. V is TRBV10-3 and J is TRBJ2-5; perhaps TRBD1 as D (5 bases). The tail of the sequence fits TRBJ2-7 better, so the J call may be wrong. CDR1 and CDR2 (germline): ENHRY, SYGVKD. The CDR3 is 13 residues long.

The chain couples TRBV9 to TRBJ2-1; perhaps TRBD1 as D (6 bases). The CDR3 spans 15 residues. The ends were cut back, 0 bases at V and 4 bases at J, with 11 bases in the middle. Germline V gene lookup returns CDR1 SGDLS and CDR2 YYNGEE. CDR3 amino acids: CASSVAGTYYNEQFF. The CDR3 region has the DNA TGTGCCAGCAGCGTAGCTGGGACATATTACAATGAGCAGTTCTTC.

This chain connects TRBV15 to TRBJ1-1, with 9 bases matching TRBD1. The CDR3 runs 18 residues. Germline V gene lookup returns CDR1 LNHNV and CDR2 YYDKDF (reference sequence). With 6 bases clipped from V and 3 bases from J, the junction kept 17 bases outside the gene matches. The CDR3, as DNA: TGTGCCACCAGTACTACTGATGAATTGGGACAGGGTTACACTGAAGCTTTCTTT. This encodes CATSTTDELGQGYTEAFF. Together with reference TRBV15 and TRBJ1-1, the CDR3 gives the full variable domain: DAMVIQNPRYQVTQFGKPVTLSCSQTLNHNVMYWYQQKSSQAPKLLFHYYDKDFNNEADTPDNFQSRRPNTSFCFLDIRSPGLGDTAMYLCATSTTDELGQGYTEAFFGQGTRLTVV.

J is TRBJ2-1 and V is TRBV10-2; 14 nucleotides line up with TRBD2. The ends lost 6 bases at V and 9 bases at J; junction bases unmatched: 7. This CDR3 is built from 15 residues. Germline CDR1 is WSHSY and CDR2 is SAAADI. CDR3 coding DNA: TGCGCCAGCAGCGTGACTAGCGGGAGGGCCGGTGAGCAGTTCTTC. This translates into CASSVTSGRAGEQFF.

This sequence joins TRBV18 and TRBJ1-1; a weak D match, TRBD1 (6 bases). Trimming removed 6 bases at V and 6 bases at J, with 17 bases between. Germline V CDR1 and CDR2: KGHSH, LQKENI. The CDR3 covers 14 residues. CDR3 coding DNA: TGTGCCAGCTCCGAGGGGGGGCTGGGGGCTGAAGCTTTCTTT. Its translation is CASSEGGLGAEAFF.

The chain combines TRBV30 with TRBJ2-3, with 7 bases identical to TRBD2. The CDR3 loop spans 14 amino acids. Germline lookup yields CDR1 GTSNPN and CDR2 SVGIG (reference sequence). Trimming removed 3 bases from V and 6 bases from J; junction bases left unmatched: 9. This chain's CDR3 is CAWSPGGGGDTQYF. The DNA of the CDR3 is TGTGCCTGGAGCCCGGGCGGGGGAGGGGATACGCAGTATTTT.